The 18 T cell receptor beta chains in this list originate from one sample, sequenced in a study of T cells in Graves' hyperthyroidism and ophthalmopathy. RNA transcripts were the template for amplifying TCR beta CDR3 regions. The primer set for the first-round RT-PCR of the TCR CDR3 was HTBI. TCRdb re-derived calls from the multiplex PCR reads in MiXCR, one entry per CDR3 protein. The sample yields under 450,000 distinct CDR3 sequences, 15% to 20% seen once. The sequenced sample consisted of blood. Source of these receptors: a woman aged 30 to 39 with Graves' hyperthyroidism that later progressed to Graves' ophthalmopathy.

Worth noting for this clonotype: A much larger clone lies a single base off, so this may be a read error. The chain combines TRBV7-9 with TRBJ2-7, with D unclear. CDR1 is SEHNR and CDR2 is FQNEAQ in the germline V gene (reference sequence). CDR3 size: 14 residues. The DNA for the CDR3 is TGTGCCAGCAGCCAGAGTGAAAACTCCTACGAGCAGTCCTTC. It yields the protein CASSQSENSYEQSF.

A remark on this clonotype: One base away lies a much larger clone, so this may be a sequencing read error. The genes are TRBV14 and TRBJ1-1, with D uncertain. Germline V gene data show CDR1 as SGHDN and CDR2 as FVKESK. The CDR3 spans 12 residues. The CDR3 bases are TGTGTCAGCAGCTACGACCGGGCCAGAGCTTTCTTT. It codes for CVSSYDRARAFF.

This clonotype has just a few counts. The V and J genes are TRBV24-1 and TRBJ2-1, with TRBD2 identical over 8 bases. This CDR3 contains 16 residues. Germline-derived CDR1 and CDR2 are KGHDR and SFDVKD. V lost 4 bases, J lost 6 bases, and 10 bases stayed unmatched. The CDR3 DNA sequence: TGTGCCACCAGTGAGGCACTAGCGGATAACTCCAATGAGCAGTTCTTC. It is translated as CATSEALADNSNEQFF.

This clonotype was recorded at least ten times. This chain links TRBV6-1 with TRBJ2-7; 7 bases map to TRBD1. CDR1 is MNHNS, CDR2 SASEGT, per germline. V shed 5 bases and J 5 bases; nucleotides not matched to a gene: 9. The CDR3 totals 14 residues. The CDR3 DNA follows: TGTGCCAGCAGTTCCACAGGGGTGGGCAACGAGCAGTACTTC. Its protein is CASSSTGVGNEQYF.

This clonotype was picked up many times. The V and J genes are TRBV6-5 and TRBJ2-7, with D unclear. This CDR3 spans 14 amino acids. V was clipped by 1 base and J by 6 bases, with 13 bases between them. Germline V gene lookup returns CDR1 MNHEY and CDR2 SVGAGI. CDR3 in amino acids: CASSYFRGTGEQYF. DNA for the CDR3: TGTGCCAGCAGTTACTTCCGAGGAACCGGCGAGCAGTACTTC.

CDR3 coding DNA: TGTGCCAGCAGCTCGGAGCTCCCGGGTGAAAAACTGTTTTTT. This codes for CASSSELPGEKLFF. The chain combines TRBV5-8 with TRBJ1-4; D uncertain. V was trimmed by 3 bases and J by 7 bases, leaving 13 bases between them. This CDR3 comprises 14 residues. CDR1 and CDR2 from the germline V gene are SGHTS and YDEGEE.

This clonotype was counted between two and nine times. The chain has TRBV19 and TRBJ2-7; D is uncertain. CDR1 is LNHDA and CDR2 is SQIVND in the germline V gene (reference sequence). Trimming removed 3 bases at V and 3 bases at J, with 9 bases between. The CDR3 is 13 residues long. CDR3 coding DNA: TGTGCCAGTAGTATCGGGTTCGGCTACGAGCAGTACTTC. This gives the protein CASSIGFGYEQYF.

The rearrangement joins TRBV13 to TRBJ2-1, with 10 bases aligning to TRBD2. CDR1 and CDR2 (germline): PRHDT, FYEKMQ (reference sequence). Trimming took 5 bases from V and 3 from J; bases not matched to a gene: 7. CDR3 length equals 16 residues. CDR3 DNA sequence: TGTGCCAGCAGCCAAGCTCCTAGCGGGAGCTACAATGAGCAGTTCTTC. Translation: CASSQAPSGSYNEQFF. Filled out from reference TRBV13 and TRBJ2-1, the complete variable domain reads AAGVIQSPRHLIKEKRETATLKCYPIPRHDTVYWYQQGPGQDPQFLISFYEKMQSDKGSIPDRFSAQQFSDYHSELNMSSLELGDSALYFCASSQAPSGSYNEQFFGPGTRLTVL.

This clonotype was observed many times. The rearrangement joins TRBV2 to TRBJ2-1, with 9 nucleotides matching TRBD2. The CDR3 loop spans 17 amino acids. Germline V gives CDR1 SNHLY, CDR2 FYNNEI. Losses at the gene ends were 6 bases for V and 3 bases for J; bases not matched to a gene: 12. The DNA of the CDR3 is TGTGCCAGCAGATTCCCGAGACTAGCGGACAACTACAATGAGCAGTTCTTC. Protein sequence: CASRFPRLADNYNEQFF.

This clonotype was counted a few times. The chain employs TRBV4-1 and TRBJ1-3, with 7 bases matching TRBD1. From germline, CDR1 is MGHRA and CDR2 YSYEKL. The J segment lost 0 bases and the V segment lost 6 bases, leaving 14 bases of the junction unmatched. CDR3 length: 18 amino acids. The CDR3 loop is CASRQHSGTANSGNTIYF. The CDR3 bases are TGCGCCAGCAGACAACACTCCGGGACAGCGAACTCTGGAAACACCATATATTTT.

This clonotype occurred many times. This sequence joins TRBV29-1 and TRBJ1-2; D not certain. CDR3 length: 12 residues. The germline gives CDR1 SQVTM, CDR2 ANQGSEA. V dropped 4 bases and J dropped 4 bases, with 10 bases sitting between them. As DNA, the CDR3 is TGCAGCGTTGTACGGGGTACCTATGGCTACACCTTC. It encodes CSVVRGTYGYTF.

CDR3 DNA: TGCAGCGGCAGGGGACAGGGTCGGCATGAGCAGTTCTTC. Amino acid sequence: CSGRGQGRHEQFF. The rearrangement links TRBV29-1 to TRBJ2-1; the match to TRBD1 covers 9 bases. The CDR3 totals 13 residues. Germline V CDR1 and CDR2: SQVTM, ANQGSEA. With 7 bases clipped from V and 8 bases from J, the junction kept 9 bases outside the gene matches.

The chain links TRBV7-6 to TRBJ2-1, with D uncertain. CDR1 is SGHVS, CDR2 FNYEAQ, per germline. The V end was cut by 4 bases, the J end by 8 bases, with 18 bases between. The CDR3 spans 15 residues. CDR3 amino acids: CASSSLSGPLDEQFF. The CDR3 DNA is TGTGCCAGCAGCTCTCTGAGTGGTCCGTTGGATGAGCAGTTCTTC.

The chain is built from TRBV28 and TRBJ1-5; 7 bases fit TRBD1. The CDR3 loop spans 15 amino acids. Germline V lookup: CDR1 MDHEN, CDR2 SYDVKM. J was trimmed by 4 bases and V by 6 bases; bases with no gene match: 9. Here the CDR3 reads CASSRRDSWNQPQHF. DNA for the CDR3: TGTGCCAGCAGCCGTAGGGACAGCTGGAATCAGCCCCAGCATTTT. The full variable domain, completed using reference TRBV28 and TRBJ1-5, is DVKVTQSSRYLVKRTGEKVFLECVQDMDHENMFWYRQDPGLGLRLIYFSYDVKMKEKGDIPEGYSVSREKKERFSLILESASTNQTSMYLCASSRRDSWNQPQHFGDGTRLSIL.

This clonotype has ten or more counts. The genes are TRBV28 and TRBJ2-3, with D uncertain. Trimming shortened V by 7 bases and J by 5 bases, and 10 bases separated the two germline ends. This CDR3 is 12 amino acids long. Germline CDR1 reads MDHEN; CDR2 reads SYDVKM. In nucleotides, the CDR3 is TGTGCCAGCAAACGGGCCGGAGATACGCAGTATTTT. The encoded protein is CASKRAGDTQYF.

The genes are TRBV25-1 and TRBJ2-7, with D unclear. This CDR3 is 19 amino acids long. From germline, CDR1 is MGHDK and CDR2 SYGVNS. V was cut by 1 base and J by 3 bases, with 25 bases left in between. In DNA, the CDR3 is TGTGCCAGCAGTGAATTCGAAGTGGGTGAAGAGGAGATCATCTACGAGCAGTACTTC. Translated: CASSEFEVGEEEIIYEQYF.

The J gene is TRBJ2-2, the V gene TRBV20-1, with D unresolved. Germline V CDR1 and CDR2: DFQATT, SNEGSKA (reference sequence). The CDR3 has 14 residues. V was shortened by 0 bases and J by 8 bases, with 13 bases between the two germline ends. As DNA, the CDR3 is TGCAGTGCTAGAGATTCTGTTGGGTCTGGGGAGCTGTTTTTT. It specifies CSARDSVGSGELFF.

This clonotype was observed at least ten times. The chain uses TRBV12-3 or TRBV12-4 and TRBJ2-1, with a possible D match to TRBD1 (6 bases). This CDR3 is built from 15 residues. Trimming pared 2 bases from V and 2 bases from J, leaving 10 bases between. CDR3 sequence (DNA): TGTGCCAGCAGTTTAAGGGGGAAGACCTACAATGAGCAGTTCTTC. Encoded protein: CASSLRGKTYNEQFF.